This T cell receptor (beta chain) was identified in a study of cytomegalovirus exposure and HLA in healthy donors. Germline V lookup: CDR1 SGDLS, CDR2 YYNGEE. CDR3 size: 14 residues. V lost 3 bases, J lost 7 bases, and 5 bases stayed unmatched. PCR primers comprised 60 Vbeta and 13 Jbeta primers. Libraries were prepared by immunoSEQ multiplex PCR; TCRdb keeps only in-frame clonotypes and omits some of them. This sample's table has about 160,000 clones. The source is a man aged 25-45 years in good health and CMV-seronegative. The chain has TRBV9 and TRBJ2-2, with 8 bases fitting TRBD1. The sequencing sample was made of PBMCs. The chain's CDR3 is CASSGTGKDGELFF. For the CDR3, the DNA is TGTGCCAGCAGCGGGACAGGGAAGGACGGGGAGCTGTTTTTT.